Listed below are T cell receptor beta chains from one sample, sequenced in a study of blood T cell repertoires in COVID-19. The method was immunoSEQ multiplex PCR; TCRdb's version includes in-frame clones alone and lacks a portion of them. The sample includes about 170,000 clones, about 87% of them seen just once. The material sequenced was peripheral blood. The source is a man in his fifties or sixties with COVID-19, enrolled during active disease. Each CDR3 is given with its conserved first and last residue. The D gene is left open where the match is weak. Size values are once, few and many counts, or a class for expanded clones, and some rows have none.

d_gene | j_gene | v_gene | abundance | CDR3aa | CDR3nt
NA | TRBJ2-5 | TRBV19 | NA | CASKEGRAGETQYF | TGTGCCAGTAAGGAGGGCAGGGCCGGAGAGACCCAGTACTTC
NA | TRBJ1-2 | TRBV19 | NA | CASSMQGNVGNYGYTF | TGTGCCAGTAGTATGCAGGGCAATGTAGGTAACTATGGCTACACCTTC
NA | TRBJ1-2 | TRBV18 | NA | CASSPGGNNYGYTF | TGTGCCAGCTCACCGGGGGGAAATAACTATGGCTACACCTTC
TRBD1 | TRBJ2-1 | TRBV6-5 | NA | CASFRDREDEQFF | TGTGCCAGCTTCCGGGACAGGGAAGATGAGCAGTTCTTC
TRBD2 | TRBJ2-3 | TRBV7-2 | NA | CASSLSSASGFSTDTQYF | TGTGCCAGCAGCTTAAGTTCTGCTAGCGGATTCTCAACAGATACGCAGTATTTT
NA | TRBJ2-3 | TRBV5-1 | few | CASSSEADTQYF | TGCGCCAGCAGCTCCGAGGCAGATACGCAGTATTTT
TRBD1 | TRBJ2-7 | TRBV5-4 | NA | CASSSQGAAYEQYF | TGTGCCAGCAGCTCCCAGGGGGCGGCCTACGAGCAGTACTTC
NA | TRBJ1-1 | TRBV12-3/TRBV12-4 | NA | CASRAERGTEAFF | TGTGCCAGCAGAGCCGAAAGGGGGACTGAAGCTTTCTTT
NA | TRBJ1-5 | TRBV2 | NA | CASSETGHRTQPQHF | TGTGCCAGCAGTGAAACGGGACATCGTACCCAGCCCCAGCATTTT
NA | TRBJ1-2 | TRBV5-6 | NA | CASSLVVRAGYGYTF | TGTGCCAGCAGCTTGGTCGTCAGGGCAGGCTATGGCTACACCTTC
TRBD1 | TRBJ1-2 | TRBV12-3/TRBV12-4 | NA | CATRDRTNYGYTF | TGTGCCACGCGGGACAGAACGAACTATGGCTACACCTTC
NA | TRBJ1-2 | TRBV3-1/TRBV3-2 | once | CASSQGRGYGYTF | TGTGCCAGCAGCCAAGGACGGGGCTATGGCTACACCTTC
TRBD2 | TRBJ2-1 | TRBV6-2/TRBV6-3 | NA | CASSYGSSGRARNEQFF | TGTGCCAGCAGTTACGGTTCTAGCGGGAGAGCACGCAATGAGCAGTTCTTC
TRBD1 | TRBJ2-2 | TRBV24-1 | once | CATSDSGQYTGELFF | TGTGCCACCAGTGATTCGGGACAGTACACCGGGGAGCTGTTTTTT
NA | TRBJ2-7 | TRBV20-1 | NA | CSAPRGYEQYF | TGCAGCGCGCCCAGGGGCTACGAGCAGTACTTC
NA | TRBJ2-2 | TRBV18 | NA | CASSWAHTGELFF | TGTGCCAGCTCCTGGGCACACACCGGGGAGCTGTTTTTT
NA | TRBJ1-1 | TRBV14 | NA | CASSQDKGVKNTEAFF | TGTGCCAGCAGCCAAGACAAGGGGGTGAAGAACACTGAAGCTTTCTTT
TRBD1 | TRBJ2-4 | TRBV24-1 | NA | CATSEGQGAKNIQYF | TGTGCCACCAGTGAAGGACAGGGGGCCAAAAACATTCAGTACTTC
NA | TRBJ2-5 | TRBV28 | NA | CASSLLTGAQYF | TGTGCCAGCAGTTTACTGACGGGGGCCCAGTACTTC
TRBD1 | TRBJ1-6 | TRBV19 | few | CASRSETGWDSPLHF | TGTGCCAGTAGATCCGAGACAGGGTGGGATTCACCCCTCCACTTT
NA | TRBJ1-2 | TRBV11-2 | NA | CASSGLRGRGYGYTF | TGTGCCAGCAGCGGACTGCGGGGTCGGGGCTATGGCTACACCTTC
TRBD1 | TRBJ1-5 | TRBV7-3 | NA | CASSSLQGSNQPQHF | TGTGCCAGCAGCTCATTACAGGGGTCCAATCAGCCCCAGCATTTT
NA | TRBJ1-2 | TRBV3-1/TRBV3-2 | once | CASSHLTANYGYTF | TGTGCCAGCAGCCACTTGACTGCTAACTATGGCTACACCTTC
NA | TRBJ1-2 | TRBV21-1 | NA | CASKQRGGDCGYTF | TGTGCCAGCAAACAAAGGGGGGGTGACTGTGGCTACACCTTC
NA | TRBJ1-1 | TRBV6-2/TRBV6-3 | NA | CASSYSTRGGTEAFF | TGTGCCAGCAGTTACTCGACCAGGGGCGGCACTGAAGCTTTCTTT
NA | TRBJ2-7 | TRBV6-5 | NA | CASSYSIRATYEQYF | TGTGCCAGCAGTTACTCGATAAGAGCCACCTACGAGCAGTACTTC
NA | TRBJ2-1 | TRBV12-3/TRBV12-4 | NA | CASSLGAYNEQFF | TGTGCCAGCAGTTTAGGCGCTTACAATGAGCAGTTCTTC
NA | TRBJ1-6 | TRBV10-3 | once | CAIRRGTEYNSPLHF | TGTGCCATCAGGAGGGGGACCGAATATAATTCACCCCTCCACTTT
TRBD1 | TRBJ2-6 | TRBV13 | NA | CASSFSYGTVAGANVLTF | TGTGCCAGCAGCTTCAGCTACGGGACAGTAGCTGGGGCCAACGTCCTGACTTTC
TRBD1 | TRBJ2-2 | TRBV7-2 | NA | CASSSPTGGGTGELFF | TGTGCCAGCAGCTCACCGACAGGGGGGGGCACCGGGGAGCTGTTTTTT
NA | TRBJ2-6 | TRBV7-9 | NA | CASSFGQPGSGANVLTF | TGTGCCAGCAGCTTCGGACAGCCCGGCTCTGGGGCCAACGTCCTGACTTTC
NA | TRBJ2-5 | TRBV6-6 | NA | CASTTPPGQTQYF | TGTGCCAGCACCACTCCCCCGGGTCAGACCCAGTACTTC
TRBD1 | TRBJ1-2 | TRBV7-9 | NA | CASSRTQGAYGYTF | TGTGCCAGCAGCCGAACGCAGGGGGCCTATGGCTACACCTTC
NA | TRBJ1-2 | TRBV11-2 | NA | CARPAGGYTF | TGTGCCCGCCCAGCGGGGGGCTACACCTTC
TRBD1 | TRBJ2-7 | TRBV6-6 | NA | CASSYTGGNSYEQYF | TGTGCCAGCAGTTATACAGGGGGCAATTCCTACGAGCAGTACTTC
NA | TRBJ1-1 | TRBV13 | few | CASSLGLGRGTEAFF | TGTGCCAGCAGCTTAGGCCTGGGGAGGGGCACTGAAGCTTTCTTT
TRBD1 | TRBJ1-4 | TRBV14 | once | CASSRDRGYNEKLFF | TGTGCCAGCAGCCGGGACAGGGGGTATAATGAAAAACTGTTTTTT
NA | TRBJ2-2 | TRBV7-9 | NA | CASSLLNTGELFF | TGTGCCAGCAGCTTACTGAACACCGGGGAGCTGTTTTTT
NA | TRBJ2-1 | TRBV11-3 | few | CASSLDQGFDNEQFF | TGTGCCAGCAGCTTAGATCAGGGGTTCGACAATGAGCAGTTCTTC
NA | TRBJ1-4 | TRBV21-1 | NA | CASSKAQGDFRGPNEKLFF | TGTGCCAGCAGCAAAGCGCAAGGGGACTTCCGAGGACCTAATGAAAAACTGTTTTTT
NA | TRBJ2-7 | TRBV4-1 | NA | CASSQVGGWEQYF | TGCGCCAGCAGCCAAGTTGGGGGCTGGGAGCAGTACTTC
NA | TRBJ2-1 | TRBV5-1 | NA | CASAIGGVGSYNEQFF | TGCGCCAGCGCGATCGGCGGGGTGGGCTCCTACAATGAGCAGTTCTTC
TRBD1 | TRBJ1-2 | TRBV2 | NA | CASDRDRGSGYTF | TGTGCCAGCGACCGGGACAGGGGCTCTGGCTACACCTTC
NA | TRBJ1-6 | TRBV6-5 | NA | CASKRTLNSPLHF | TGTGCCAGCAAAAGGACACTTAATTCACCCCTCCACTTT
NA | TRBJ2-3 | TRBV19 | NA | CASTLDPPGSTDTQYF | TGTGCCAGTACCCTCGATCCGCCAGGGAGCACAGATACGCAGTATTTT
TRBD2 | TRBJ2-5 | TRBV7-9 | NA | CASSPDSGLASVKTQYF | TGTGCCAGCAGCCCCGACAGCGGACTAGCGTCGGTGAAGACCCAGTACTTC
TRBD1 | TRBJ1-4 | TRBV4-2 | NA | CASSQDPTGANEKLFF | TGTGCCAGCAGCCAAGATCCGACAGGGGCCAATGAAAAACTGTTTTTT
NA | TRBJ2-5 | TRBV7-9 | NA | CASSFAGSETQYF | TGTGCCAGCAGCTTCGCGGGGTCAGAGACCCAGTACTTC
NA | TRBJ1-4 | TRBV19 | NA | CATRQEGLFF | TGTGCCACTAGGCAGGAGGGACTGTTTTTT
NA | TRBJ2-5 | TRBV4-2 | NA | CASSQLIRGGLETQYF | TGTGCCAGCAGCCAATTAATCAGGGGAGGGTTGGAGACCCAGTACTTC
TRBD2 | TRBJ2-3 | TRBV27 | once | CASSLYPPLAGVSTDTQYF | TGTGCCAGCAGTTTATACCCCCCACTAGCGGGAGTAAGCACAGATACGCAGTATTTT